This T cell receptor beta chain stems from a study of blood T cell repertoires in COVID-19. On the study more broadly: Sample material is recorded as cDNA or gDNA derived from T cells, B-cell-depleted T cells, or PBMCs.

Per the original data handling: Scientists estimated how many nucleated cells there were by amplifying reference gene primers. Assay used: immunoSEQ multiplex PCR; TCRdb lists only in-frame clones, some missing. V, J and clone size were drawn from that table, and D and trimming were deduced from the DNA. There are under 200,000 clones in the sample; around 87% occur only once, and under 3% lies in the top ten. CDR1 MNHEY and CDR2 SVGAGI come from the germline V gene. This CDR3 has 13 residues. V lost 7 bases to trimming and J lost 5 bases, with 14 bases between them. Sequencing was carried out using peripheral blood. The chain combines TRBV6-5 with TRBJ2-5, with a possible D match to TRBD2 (7 bases). The TCR sequence derives from a woman of 80 years or more with COVID-19, enrolled during active disease. The CDR3 loop is CASIRGAGETQYF. As DNA, the CDR3 is TGTGCCAGCATCCGGGGGGCTGGGGAGACCCAGTACTTC.